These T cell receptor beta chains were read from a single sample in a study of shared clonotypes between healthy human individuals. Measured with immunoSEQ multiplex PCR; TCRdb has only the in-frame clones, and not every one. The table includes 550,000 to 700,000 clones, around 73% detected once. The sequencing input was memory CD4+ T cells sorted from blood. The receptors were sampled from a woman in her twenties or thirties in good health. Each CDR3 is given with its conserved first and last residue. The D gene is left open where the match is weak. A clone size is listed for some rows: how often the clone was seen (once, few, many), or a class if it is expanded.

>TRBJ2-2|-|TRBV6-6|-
CASGQRTPTGELFF
TGTGCCAGCGGTCAGCGGACTCCCACCGGGGAGCTGTTTTTT
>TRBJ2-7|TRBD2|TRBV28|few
CASSLIPSGRSHEQYF
TGTGCCAGCAGTCTAATCCCTAGCGGGAGATCCCACGAGCAGTACTTC
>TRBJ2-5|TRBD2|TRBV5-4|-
CASSWTSGQETQYF
TGTGCCAGCAGCTGGACTAGCGGACAAGAGACCCAGTACTTC
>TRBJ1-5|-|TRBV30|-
CAWSPQGGDNQPQHF
TGTGCCTGGAGTCCACAGGGAGGGGACAATCAGCCCCAGCATTTT
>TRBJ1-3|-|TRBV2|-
CASSGSPGILGNTIYF
TGTGCCAGCAGTGGTTCTCCGGGGATCCTGGGAAACACCATATATTTT
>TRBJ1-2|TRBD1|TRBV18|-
CASSPDRDSTGGYTF
TGTGCCAGCTCACCAGACAGGGACTCGACTGGTGGCTACACCTTC
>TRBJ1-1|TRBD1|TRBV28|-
CASSLLQGTTEAFF
TGTGCCAGCAGTTTATTACAGGGGACCACTGAAGCTTTCTTT
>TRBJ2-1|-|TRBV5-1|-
CASSRYNEQFF
TGCGCCAGCAGCCGGTACAATGAGCAGTTCTTC
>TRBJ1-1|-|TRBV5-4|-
CASSLKIGTGNTEAFF
TGTGCCAGCAGCCTAAAAATTGGGACGGGGAACACTGAAGCTTTCTTT
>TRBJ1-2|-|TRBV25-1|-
CASSLDGFYGYTF
TGTGCCAGCAGTTTAGACGGATTCTATGGCTACACCTTC
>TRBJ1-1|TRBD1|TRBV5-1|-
CASSVRDSPPNTEAFF
TGCGCCAGCAGCGTCCGGGACAGCCCCCCGAACACTGAAGCTTTCTTT
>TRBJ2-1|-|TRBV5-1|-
CASSATSLRTSSYNEQFF
TGCGCCAGCAGCGCCACTAGCCTACGAACAAGCTCCTACAATGAGCAGTTCTTC
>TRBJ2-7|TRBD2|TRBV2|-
CASRTRGGGSSYEQYF
TGTGCCAGCAGGACGAGAGGCGGGGGGAGCTCCTACGAGCAGTACTTC
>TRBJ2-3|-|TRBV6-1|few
CASKGQIYSTDTQYF
TGTGCCAGCAAAGGACAGATCTATAGCACAGATACGCAGTATTTT
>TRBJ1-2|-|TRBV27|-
CASSFRWTAVTYGYTF
TGTGCCAGCAGCTTCCGATGGACAGCGGTGACCTATGGCTACACCTTC
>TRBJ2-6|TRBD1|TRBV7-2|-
CASSSPGQGDVANVLTF
TGTGCCAGCAGCTCACCGGGACAGGGGGACGTGGCCAACGTCCTGACTTTC
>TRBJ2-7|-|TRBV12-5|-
CASGLFTGSSSYEQYF
TGTGCTAGTGGTTTGTTCACAGGGTCAAGCTCCTACGAGCAGTACTTC
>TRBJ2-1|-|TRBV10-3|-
CAISEGYNEQFF
TGTGCCATCAGTGAGGGGTACAATGAGCAGTTCTTC
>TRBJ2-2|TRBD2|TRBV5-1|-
CASSLGLAANTGELFF
TGCGCCAGCAGCTTGGGACTAGCGGCTAACACCGGGGAGCTGTTTTTT
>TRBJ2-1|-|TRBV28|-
CASSSEVASYNEQFF
TGTGCCAGCAGTTCCGAAGTGGCTTCCTACAATGAGCAGTTCTTC
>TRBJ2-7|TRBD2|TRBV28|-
CASSLSGGAYEQYF
TGTGCCAGCAGTTTATCTGGGGGGGCCTACGAGCAGTACTTC
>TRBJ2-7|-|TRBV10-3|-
CAISDQSVGAYEQYF
TGTGCCATCAGTGACCAATCAGTGGGCGCCTACGAGCAGTACTTC
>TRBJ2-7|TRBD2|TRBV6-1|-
CASSVRTSGRSPYEQYF
TGTGCCAGCAGTGTAAGGACTAGCGGGAGGTCTCCCTACGAGCAGTACTTC
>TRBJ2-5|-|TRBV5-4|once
CASSHPTNQETQYF
TGTGCCAGCAGCCACCCGACCAACCAAGAGACCCAGTACTTC
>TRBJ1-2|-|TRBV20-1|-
CPITGGQGYTF
TGCCCTATAACGGGGGGTCAGGGCTACACCTTC
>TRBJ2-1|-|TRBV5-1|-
CASSFSVGSYNEQFF
TGCGCCAGCAGCTTTTCGGTTGGATCCTACAATGAGCAGTTCTTC
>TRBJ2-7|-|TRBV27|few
CASSFSQGPYEQYF
TGTGCCAGCAGTTTTTCGCAGGGGCCCTACGAGCAGTACTTC
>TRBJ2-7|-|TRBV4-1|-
CASSKGLQQHYEQYF
TGCGCCAGCAGCAAAGGACTCCAGCAGCACTACGAGCAGTACTTC
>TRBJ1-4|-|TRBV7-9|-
CASSFDGGRRVEKLFF
TGTGCCAGCAGCTTCGACGGGGGGCGAAGAGTTGAAAAACTGTTTTTT
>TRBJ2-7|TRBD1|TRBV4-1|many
CASSQGPILQQGPLYEQYF
TGCGCCAGCAGCCAAGGCCCGATCCTCCAACAGGGGCCACTCTACGAGCAGTACTTC
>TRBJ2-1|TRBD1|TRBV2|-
CATIRGRSYNEQFF
TGTGCCACCATAAGGGGGCGCTCCTACAATGAGCAGTTCTTC
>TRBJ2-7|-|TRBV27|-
CASKKVWQTYEQYF
TGTGCCAGCAAAAAGGTATGGCAGACCTACGAGCAGTACTTC
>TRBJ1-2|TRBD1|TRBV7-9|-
CASSLSREGALPGTF
TGTGCCAGCAGCTTAAGTCGGGAGGGGGCTCTCCCGGGAACCTTC
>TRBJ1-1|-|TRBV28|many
CASSLSAGLDTEAFF
TGTGCCAGCAGTTTATCGGCAGGGCTAGACACTGAAGCTTTCTTT
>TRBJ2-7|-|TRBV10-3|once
CASGTYSYEQYF
TGTGCATCGGGGACATACTCCTACGAGCAGTACTTC
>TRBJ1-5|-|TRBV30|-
CASSTITGLQHF
TGTGCCTCATCAACTATTACGGGACTCCAGCATTTT
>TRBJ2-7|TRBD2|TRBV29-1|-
CSVEGLAGKEQYF
TGCAGCGTTGAGGGACTAGCGGGCAAAGAGCAGTACTTC
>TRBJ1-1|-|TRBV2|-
CASSRDSGSYTEAFF
TGTGCCAGCAGCAGAGACTCCGGGAGTTACACTGAAGCTTTCTTT
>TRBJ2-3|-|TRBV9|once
CASSVFSGAQYF
TGTGCCAGCAGCGTATTCTCCGGGGCGCAGTATTTT
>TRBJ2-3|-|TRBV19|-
CASSIRAGLPWVDTQYF
TGTGCCAGTAGTATCCGGGCGGGCCTTCCGTGGGTAGATACGCAGTATTTT
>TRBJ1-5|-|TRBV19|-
CASSIDLEGYQPQHF
TGTGCCAGTAGTATAGATTTGGAGGGTTATCAGCCCCAGCATTTT
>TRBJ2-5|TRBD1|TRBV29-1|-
CSARRVGQGRETQYF
TGCAGCGCCAGGAGGGTGGGACAGGGGCGAGAGACCCAGTACTTC
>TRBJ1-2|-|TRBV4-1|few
CASSQERLGSYGYTF
TGCGCCAGCAGCCAAGAGCGGCTGGGGAGCTATGGCTACACCTTC
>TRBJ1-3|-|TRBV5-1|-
CASTTGSSGNTIYF
TGCGCCAGCACAACGGGGAGCTCTGGAAACACCATATATTTT
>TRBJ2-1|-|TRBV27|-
CASSQQGRQEQFF
TGTGCCAGCAGTCAACAGGGTCGTCAGGAGCAGTTCTTC
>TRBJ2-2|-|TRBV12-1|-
CASSLIGEAGELFF
TGTGCCAGCAGCTTAATCGGGGAAGCCGGGGAGCTGTTTTTT
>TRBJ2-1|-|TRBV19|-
CASRAVGGNEQFF
TGTGCCAGTAGGGCGGTGGGGGGCAATGAGCAGTTCTTC
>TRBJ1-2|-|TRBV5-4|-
CASSQDGFRYTF
TGTGCCAGCAGCCAGGACGGTTTCCGCTACACCTTC
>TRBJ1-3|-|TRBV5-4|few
CASSLAGITSGNTIYF
TGTGCCAGCAGCTTGGCAGGGATCACCTCTGGAAACACCATATATTTT
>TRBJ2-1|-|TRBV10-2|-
CASTHLNNEQFF
TGCGCCAGCACGCACTTAAACAATGAGCAGTTCTTC